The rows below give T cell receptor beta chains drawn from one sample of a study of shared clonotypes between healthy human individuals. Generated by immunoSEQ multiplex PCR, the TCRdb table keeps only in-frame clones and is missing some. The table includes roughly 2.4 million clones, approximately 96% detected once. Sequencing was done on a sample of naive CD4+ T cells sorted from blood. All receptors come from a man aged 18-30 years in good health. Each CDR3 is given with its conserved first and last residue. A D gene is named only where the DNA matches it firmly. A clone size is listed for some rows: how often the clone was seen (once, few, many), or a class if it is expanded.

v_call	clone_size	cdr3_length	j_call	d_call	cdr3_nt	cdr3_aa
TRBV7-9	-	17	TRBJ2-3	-	TGTGCCAGCAGCTCTCTCCCTGCTACTCCGTACACAGATACGCAGTATTTT	CASSSLPATPYTDTQYF
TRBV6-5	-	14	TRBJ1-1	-	TGTGCCAGCAGTTATTCCGGAAGCTTCCTGGGAGCTTTCTTT	CASSYSGSFLGAFF
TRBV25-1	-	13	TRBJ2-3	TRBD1	TGTGCATCTGGGGACAGACGCACAGATACGCAGTATTTT	CASGDRRTDTQYF
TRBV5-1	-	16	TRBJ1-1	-	TGCGCCAGCAGCAACCGGGACCGAAACTTTCACACTGAAGCTTTCTTT	CASSNRDRNFHTEAFF
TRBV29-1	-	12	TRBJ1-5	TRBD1	TGCAGCGTTTCAGGGGGAAATCAGCCCCAGCATTTT	CSVSGGNQPQHF
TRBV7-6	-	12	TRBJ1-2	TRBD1	TGTGCCAGCGGAACGACAGGGAGGGGCTACACCTTC	CASGTTGRGYTF
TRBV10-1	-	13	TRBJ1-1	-	TGCGCCAGCAGTGATCAGGGCTCCACTGAAGCTTTCTTT	CASSDQGSTEAFF
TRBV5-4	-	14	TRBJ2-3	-	TGTGCCAGCAGCCCTCCGAGGAGGCCAGATACGCAGTATTTT	CASSPPRRPDTQYF
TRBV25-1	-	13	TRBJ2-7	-	TGTGCCAGCAGTGAGAGAGGGTACTACGAGCAGTACTTC	CASSERGYYEQYF
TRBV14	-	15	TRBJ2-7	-	TGTGCCAGCAGCCAAGATACGGGGAGCTCCTACGAGCAGTACTTC	CASSQDTGSSYEQYF
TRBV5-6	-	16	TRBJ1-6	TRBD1	TGTGCCAGCAGCTTGGCGTTTGGGACAGGGGGTTCACCCCTCCACTTT	CASSLAFGTGGSPLHF
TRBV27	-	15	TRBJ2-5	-	TGTGCCAGCAGGACCTTACCGCACAGGGAAGAGACCCAGTACTTC	CASRTLPHREETQYF
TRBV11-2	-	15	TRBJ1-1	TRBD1	TGTGCCAGCAGCGTAGACAGGGGTTTGAACACTGAAGCTTTCTTT	CASSVDRGLNTEAFF
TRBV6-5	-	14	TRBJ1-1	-	TGTGCCAGCAGTTACCGAACAGGGAACACTGAAGCTTTCTTT	CASSYRTGNTEAFF
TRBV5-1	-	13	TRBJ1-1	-	TGCGCCAGCACTTCCAACATGAACACTGAAGCTTTCTTT	CASTSNMNTEAFF
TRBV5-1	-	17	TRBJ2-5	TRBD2	TGCGCCAGCAGCTTTGGCCAGAAGACTAGCGGGACAGAGACCCAGTACTTC	CASSFGQKTSGTETQYF
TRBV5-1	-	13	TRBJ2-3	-	TGCGCCAGCAGCTTGTTCGAAGTGGATACGCAGTATTTT	CASSLFEVDTQYF
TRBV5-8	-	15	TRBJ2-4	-	TGTGCCAGCAGGGGGGGACAGCTAGCCAAAAACATTCAGTACTTC	CASRGGQLAKNIQYF
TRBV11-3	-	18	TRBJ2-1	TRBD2	TGTGCCAGCAGCTTAGGGACTAGCGGGGGGGTAACCTACAATGAGCAGTTCTTC	CASSLGTSGGVTYNEQFF
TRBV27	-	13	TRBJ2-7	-	TGTGCCAGCAGTTTCAGGACAGCCTACGAGCAGTACTTC	CASSFRTAYEQYF
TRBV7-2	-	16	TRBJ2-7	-	TGTGCCAGCAGCCGACAGTCCCTTATGAGCTCCTACGAGCAGTACTTC	CASSRQSLMSSYEQYF
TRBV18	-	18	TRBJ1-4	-	TGTGCCAGCTCACCCCTTCGAAGTCTGGGTGCGACTAATGAAAAACTGTTTTTT	CASSPLRSLGATNEKLFF
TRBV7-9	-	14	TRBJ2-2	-	TGTGCCAGCAGCCCCCAGGGCTTTGGCGGGGAGCTGTTTTTT	CASSPQGFGGELFF
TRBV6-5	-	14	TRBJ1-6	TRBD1	TGTGCCAGCAGACGGGGACAGGGGAATTCACCCCTCCACTTT	CASRRGQGNSPLHF
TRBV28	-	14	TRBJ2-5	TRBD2	TGTGCCAGCAGTTTAGCTAGCGGGGGAGGGACCCAGTACTTC	CASSLASGGGTQYF
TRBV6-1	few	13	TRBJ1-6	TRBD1	TGTGCCAGCAGTGAGGACAGGGGTTCACCCCTCCACTTT	CASSEDRGSPLHF
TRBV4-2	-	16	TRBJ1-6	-	TGTGCCAGCAGCCAAGATCAGGCAGTCAATAATTCACCCCTCCACTTT	CASSQDQAVNNSPLHF
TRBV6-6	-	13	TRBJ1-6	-	TGTGCCAGCAGTTACCCTACGGATTCACCCCTCCACTTT	CASSYPTDSPLHF
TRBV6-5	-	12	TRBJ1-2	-	TGTGCCAGCCGGGACGGTCGCTATGGCTACACCTTC	CASRDGRYGYTF
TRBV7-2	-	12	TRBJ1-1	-	TGTGCCAGCAGCCAGGTTGGGGCTGAAGCTTTCTTT	CASSQVGAEAFF
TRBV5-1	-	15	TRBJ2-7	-	TGCGCCAGCAGCCTTCCCCGAATTAGCGGCTACGAGCAGTACTTC	CASSLPRISGYEQYF
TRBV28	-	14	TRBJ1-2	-	TGTGCCAGCAGGAACCCGGCGGGGACCTATGGCTACACCTTC	CASRNPAGTYGYTF
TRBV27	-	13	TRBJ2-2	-	TGTGCCAGCAGTTTACGTCCGGGCGGGGAGCTGTTTTTT	CASSLRPGGELFF
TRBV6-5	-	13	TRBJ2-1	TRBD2	TGTGCCGCCCGCGGGAGCAATGTGAATGAGCAGTTCTTC	CAARGSNVNEQFF
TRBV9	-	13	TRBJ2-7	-	TGTGCCAGCAGCTCCTCCCCCTCCTCCGAGCAGTACTTC	CASSSSPSSEQYF
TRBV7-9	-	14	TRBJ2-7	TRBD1	TGTGCCAGCAGCTCGGGACAGCCTACCTACGAGCAGTACTTC	CASSSGQPTYEQYF
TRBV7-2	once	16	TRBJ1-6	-	TGTGCCAGCACAAAAGGAGGGGGAAATCCTAATTCACCCCTCCACTTT	CASTKGGGNPNSPLHF
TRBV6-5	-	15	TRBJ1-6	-	TGTGCCAGCAGTTACTCGGACCGAGAGGATTCACCCCTCCACTTT	CASSYSDREDSPLHF
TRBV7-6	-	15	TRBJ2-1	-	TGTGCCAGCAGCTTAGCGGGGGGCACCTACAATGAGCAGTTCTTC	CASSLAGGTYNEQFF
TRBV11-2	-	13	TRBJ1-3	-	TGTGCCAGCAGCCCCAGAGAGGTGGGGGCGGCATATTTT	CASSPREVGAAYF
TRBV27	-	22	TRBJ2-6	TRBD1	TGTGCCAGCAGCTCCCGGACAGGGGGGATTTCTAGCCCTTCGGGCGGGGCCAACGTCCTGACTTTC	CASSSRTGGISSPSGGANVLTF
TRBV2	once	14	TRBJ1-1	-	TGTGCCAGCAGTGAAATGTCAGGCGGTACTGAAGCTTTCTTT	CASSEMSGGTEAFF
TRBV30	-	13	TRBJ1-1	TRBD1	TGTGCCTGGAGTGGACAGGGCGGCACTGAAGCTTTCTTT	CAWSGQGGTEAFF
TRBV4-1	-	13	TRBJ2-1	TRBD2	TGCGCCAGCAGGACTAGCGGGGGTTATGAGCAGTTCTTC	CASRTSGGYEQFF
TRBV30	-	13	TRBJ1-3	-	TGTGCCTGGAGTAGAAGGGCTGGAAACACCATATATTTT	CAWSRRAGNTIYF
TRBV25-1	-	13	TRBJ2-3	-	TGTGCCAGCAGTGAATCGGGAGCAGATACGCAGTATTTT	CASSESGADTQYF
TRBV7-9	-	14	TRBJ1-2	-	TGTGCCAGCAGCTTAGAAGGATTACCCTATGGCTACACCTTC	CASSLEGLPYGYTF
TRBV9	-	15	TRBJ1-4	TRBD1	TGTGCCAGCAGCTCCTGGACAGGCGCTAATGAAAAACTGTTTTTT	CASSSWTGANEKLFF
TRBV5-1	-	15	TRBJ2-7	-	TGCGCCAGCAGCTTGGCGGGGACAAATTCCTACGAGCAGTACTTC	CASSLAGTNSYEQYF
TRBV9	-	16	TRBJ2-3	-	TGTGCCAGCAGCCCGGGCACTTCCTTGGTAACAGATACGCAGTATTTT	CASSPGTSLVTDTQYF
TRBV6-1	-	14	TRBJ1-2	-	TGTGCCAGCAGTGAAGGGCAGACAACTTATGGCTACACCTTC	CASSEGQTTYGYTF
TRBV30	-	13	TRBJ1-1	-	TGTGCCTGGAGTCGAGGGCCAAACACTGAAGCTTTCTTT	CAWSRGPNTEAFF
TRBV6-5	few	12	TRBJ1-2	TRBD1	TGTGCCAGCCGACAGGGGTGGAATGGCTACACCTTC	CASRQGWNGYTF
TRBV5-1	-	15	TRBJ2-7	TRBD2	TGCGCCAGCAGCTTGGACGGGGGGACCTTTAGAGAGCAGTACTTC	CASSLDGGTFREQYF